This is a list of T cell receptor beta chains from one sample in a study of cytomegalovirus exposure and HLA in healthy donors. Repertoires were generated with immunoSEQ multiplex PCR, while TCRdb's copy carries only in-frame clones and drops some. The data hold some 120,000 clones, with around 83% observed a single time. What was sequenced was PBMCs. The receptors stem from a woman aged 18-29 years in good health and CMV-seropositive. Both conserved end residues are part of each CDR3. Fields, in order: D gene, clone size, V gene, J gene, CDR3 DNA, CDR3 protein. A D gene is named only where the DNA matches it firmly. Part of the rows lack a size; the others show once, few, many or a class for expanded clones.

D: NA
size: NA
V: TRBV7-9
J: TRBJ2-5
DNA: TGTGCCAGCAGCTCGGATGAACTAGCCCTGTACCAAGAGACCCAGTACTTC
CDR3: CASSSDELALYQETQYF

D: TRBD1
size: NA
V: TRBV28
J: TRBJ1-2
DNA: TGTGCCAGCAGGGGACAGGGGGCTTTCTATGGCTACACCTTC
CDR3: CASRGQGAFYGYTF

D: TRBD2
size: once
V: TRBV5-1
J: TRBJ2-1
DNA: TGCGCCAGCAGCTTTACTAGCGGGGGGGCCAATGAGCAGTTCTTC
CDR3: CASSFTSGGANEQFF

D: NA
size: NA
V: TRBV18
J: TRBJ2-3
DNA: TGTGCCAGCTCACTTGGACAGCCCACAGATACGCAGTATTTT
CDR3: CASSLGQPTDTQYF

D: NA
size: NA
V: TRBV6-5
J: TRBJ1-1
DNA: TGTGCCAGCAGTCAATGGAGTGCGGACACTGAAGCTTTCTTT
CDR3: CASSQWSADTEAFF

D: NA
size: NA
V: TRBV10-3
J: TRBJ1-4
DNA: TGTGCCATCAGTGAGGGGGGGAGTAATGAAAAACTGTTTTTT
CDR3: CAISEGGSNEKLFF

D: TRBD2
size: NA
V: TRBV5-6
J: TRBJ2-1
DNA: TGTGCCAGCAGCTTGTCGGGGGGGCTCCTCTACAATGAGCAGTTCTTC
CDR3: CASSLSGGLLYNEQFF

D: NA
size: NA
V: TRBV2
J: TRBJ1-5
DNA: TGTGCCAGCAGTGCGGACACTAGCAATCAGCCCCAGCATTTT
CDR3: CASSADTSNQPQHF

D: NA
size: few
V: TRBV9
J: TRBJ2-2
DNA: TGTGCCAGCAGCGTAGGGGGGGACACCGGGGAGCTGTTTTTT
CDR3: CASSVGGDTGELFF

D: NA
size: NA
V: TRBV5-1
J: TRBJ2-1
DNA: TGCGCCAGCAGCTTGATTAATACAGACAATGAGCAGTTCTTC
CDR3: CASSLINTDNEQFF

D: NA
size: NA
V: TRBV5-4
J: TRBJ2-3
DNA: TGTGCCAGCAGCTTGGCCGGGGGTACGCAGTATTTT
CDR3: CASSLAGGTQYF

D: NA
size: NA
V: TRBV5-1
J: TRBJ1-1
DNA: TGCGCCAGCAGCTTGTGGGTCGACCTCAGGGGTGGGAACACTGAAGCTTTCTTT
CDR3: CASSLWVDLRGGNTEAFF

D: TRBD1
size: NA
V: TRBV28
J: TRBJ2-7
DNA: TGTGCCAGCATCGCCGGGACAGGGGGCTACGAGCAGTACTTC
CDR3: CASIAGTGGYEQYF

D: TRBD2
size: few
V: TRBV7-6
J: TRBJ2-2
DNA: TGTGCCAGCAGCCGGATAGCGGGGGGCCAGGATTTCGGCACCGGGGAGCTGTTTTTT
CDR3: CASSRIAGGQDFGTGELFF

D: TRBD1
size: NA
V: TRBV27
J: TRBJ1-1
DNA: TGTGCCAGCGGACGACAGGGGTTAAGAACTGAAGCTTTCTTT
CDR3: CASGRQGLRTEAFF

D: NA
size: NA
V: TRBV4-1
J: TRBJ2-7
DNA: TGCGCCAGCAGCCAAGATCCGGCAGGCCCCATCCTCTCCTACGAGCAGTACTTC
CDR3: CASSQDPAGPILSYEQYF

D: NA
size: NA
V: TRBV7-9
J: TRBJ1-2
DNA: TGTGCCAGCAGCTTAGACAGTCCCCATGGCTACACCTTC
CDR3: CASSLDSPHGYTF

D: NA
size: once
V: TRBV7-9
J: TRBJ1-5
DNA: TGTTCCAGCAGCTTTCCAGGTCAGCCCCAGCATTTT
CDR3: CSSSFPGQPQHF

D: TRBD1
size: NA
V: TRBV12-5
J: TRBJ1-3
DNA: TGTGCTAGTGGACTATCACAGGGGCGGGACACCATATATTTT
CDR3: CASGLSQGRDTIYF

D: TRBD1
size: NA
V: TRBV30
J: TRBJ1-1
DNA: TGTGCCTGGAACCAGGGACAGGGCACTGAAGCTTTCTTT
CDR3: CAWNQGQGTEAFF

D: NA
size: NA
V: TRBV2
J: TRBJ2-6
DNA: TGTGCCAGCAGCTACCTCTCTGGGGCCAACGTCCTGACTTTC
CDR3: CASSYLSGANVLTF

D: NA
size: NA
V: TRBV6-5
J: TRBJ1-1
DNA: TGTGCCAGCAGGACTGCGGGTTTGGCTGAAGCTTTCTTT
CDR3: CASRTAGLAEAFF

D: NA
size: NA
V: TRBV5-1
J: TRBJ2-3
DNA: TGCGCCAGCAGCTTGGCCGATGCTATGGTCGGAGATACGCAGTATTTT
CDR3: CASSLADAMVGDTQYF

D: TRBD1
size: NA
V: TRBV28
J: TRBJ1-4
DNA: TGTGCCAGCAGTTTTATACAGGGGCTGGGGAATGAAAAACTGTTTTTT
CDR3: CASSFIQGLGNEKLFF

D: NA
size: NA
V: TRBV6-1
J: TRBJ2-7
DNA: TGTGCCAGCATTAACCTCGGCTACGAGCAGTACTTC
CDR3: CASINLGYEQYF

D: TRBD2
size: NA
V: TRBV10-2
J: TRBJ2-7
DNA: TGCGCCAGCAGTGCTCTAGCGGGGGGGGACCTATTCCACGAGCAGTACTTC
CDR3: CASSALAGGDLFHEQYF

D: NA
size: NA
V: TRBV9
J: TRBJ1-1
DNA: TGTGCCAGCAGCCCCCATTTACAGCTAATGAACACTGAAGCTTTCTTT
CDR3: CASSPHLQLMNTEAFF

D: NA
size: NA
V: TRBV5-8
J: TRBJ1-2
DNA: TGTGCCAGCAGCTTGGACCGATTTGGCGGCTATGGCTACACCTTC
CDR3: CASSLDRFGGYGYTF

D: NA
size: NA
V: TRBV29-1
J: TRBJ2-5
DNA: TGCAGCGTTGGGTTCCGGGGGGCGGGGGAGACCCAGTACTTC
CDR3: CSVGFRGAGETQYF

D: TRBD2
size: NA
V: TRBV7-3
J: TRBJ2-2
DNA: TGTGCCAGCAGCTCGGGACTAGCGGGGGCTTCCGGGGAGCTGTTTTTT
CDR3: CASSSGLAGASGELFF

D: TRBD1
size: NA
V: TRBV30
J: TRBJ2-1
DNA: TGTGCCTGGAAGGGGGGACAGGTCTTCTCCTACAATGAGCAGTTCTTC
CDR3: CAWKGGQVFSYNEQFF

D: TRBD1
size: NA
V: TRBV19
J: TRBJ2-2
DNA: TGTGCCAGTAGTATATGGGACAGAGACACCGGGGAGCTGTTTTTT
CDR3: CASSIWDRDTGELFF

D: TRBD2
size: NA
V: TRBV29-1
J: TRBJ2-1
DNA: TGCAGCGTTGAAGATCTTCCGGGACTAGCGGGGGGTTCCTACAATGAGCAGTTCTTC
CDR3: CSVEDLPGLAGGSYNEQFF

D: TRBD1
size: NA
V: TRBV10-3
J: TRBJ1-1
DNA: TGTGCCATCAGATTGCAGGGGGCGTTGACTGAAGCTTTCTTT
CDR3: CAIRLQGALTEAFF

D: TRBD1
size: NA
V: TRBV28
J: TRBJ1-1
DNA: TGTGCCAGCGGGCTAACAGGGGTTAACACTGAAGCTTTCTTT
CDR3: CASGLTGVNTEAFF

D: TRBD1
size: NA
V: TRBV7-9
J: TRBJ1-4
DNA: TGTGCCAGCAGCCCCGTGATGGGACAGGAGAATGAAAAACTGTTTTTT
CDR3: CASSPVMGQENEKLFF

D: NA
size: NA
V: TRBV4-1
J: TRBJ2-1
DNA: TGCGCCAGCAGCCTAGGGGGGGGATTATACAATGAGCAGTTCTTC
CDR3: CASSLGGGLYNEQFF

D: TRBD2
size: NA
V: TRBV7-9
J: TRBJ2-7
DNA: TGTTCCAGCAGCTTAGCGCTAGCGGGGGAACCCTACGAGCAGTACTTC
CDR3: CSSSLALAGEPYEQYF

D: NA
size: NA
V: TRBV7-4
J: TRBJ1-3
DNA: TGTGCCAGCAGCCCCGGAGCGGCGGTTGGAAACACCATATATTTT
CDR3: CASSPGAAVGNTIYF

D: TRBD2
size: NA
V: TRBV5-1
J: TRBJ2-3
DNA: TGCGCCAGCAGCCGGACTAGCGGTCTCACAGATACGCAGTATTTT
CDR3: CASSRTSGLTDTQYF

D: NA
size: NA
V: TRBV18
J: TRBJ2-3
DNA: TGTGCCAGCTCACCAGGGGCCACAGATACGCAGTATTTT
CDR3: CASSPGATDTQYF

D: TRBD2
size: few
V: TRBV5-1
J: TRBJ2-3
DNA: TGCGCCAGCAGCTTGGCCAAGGTAGCTAGCGGGGGGGTAGATACGCAGTATTTT
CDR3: CASSLAKVASGGVDTQYF

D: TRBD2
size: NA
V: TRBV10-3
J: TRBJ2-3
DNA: TGTGCCATCAGTGAGTCAGCGGGGGGGGACGGGGGCACAGATACGCAGTATTTT
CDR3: CAISESAGGDGGTDTQYF

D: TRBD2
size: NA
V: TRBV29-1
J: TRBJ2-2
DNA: TGCAGCGTAAGGGAGCGGGAGAACACCGGGGAGCTGTTTTTT
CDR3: CSVRERENTGELFF

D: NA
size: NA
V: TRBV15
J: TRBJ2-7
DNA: TGTGCCACCAGTCGAGAGAGGGCGGTCCTCGAGCAGTACTTC
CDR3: CATSRERAVLEQYF

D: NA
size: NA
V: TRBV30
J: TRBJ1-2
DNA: TGTGCCTGGAGTGGGACAGCATATGGCTACACCTTC
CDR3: CAWSGTAYGYTF

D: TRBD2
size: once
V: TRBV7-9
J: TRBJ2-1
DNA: TGTGCCAGCAGCTTAGCGACGGGGGGGCATGGTGAGCAGTTCTTC
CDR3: CASSLATGGHGEQFF

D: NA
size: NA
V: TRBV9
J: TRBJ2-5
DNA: TGTGCCAGCAGCGACCCGGGGGGGACAGCAATCCTACAAGAGACCCAGTACTTC
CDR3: CASSDPGGTAILQETQYF

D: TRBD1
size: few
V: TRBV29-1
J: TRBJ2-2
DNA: TGCAGCGTTGAAGTCTCCAGGGGGTTGGTTTCCGGGGAGCTGTTTTTT
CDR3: CSVEVSRGLVSGELFF

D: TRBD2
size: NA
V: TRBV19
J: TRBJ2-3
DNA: TGTGCCAGTAGTTTGTCGACTAGCGGCATCACAGATACGCAGTATTTT
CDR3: CASSLSTSGITDTQYF

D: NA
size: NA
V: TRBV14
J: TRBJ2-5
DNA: TGTGCCAGCAGCCCCGCCGCGTACCAAGAGACCCAGTACTTC
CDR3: CASSPAAYQETQYF

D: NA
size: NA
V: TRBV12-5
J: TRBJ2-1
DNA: TGTGCTAGTGGACGACAGGAGCAGTTCTTC
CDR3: CASGRQEQFF

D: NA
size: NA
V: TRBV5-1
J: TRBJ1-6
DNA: TGCGCCAGCAGCTTGGAGTCCGTGGCGGCTAACTATTCACCCCTCCACTTT
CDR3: CASSLESVAANYSPLHF

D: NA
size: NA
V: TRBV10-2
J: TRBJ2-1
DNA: TGCGCCAGCAGTGAGACTAGCTACTACAATGAGCAGTTCTTC
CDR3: CASSETSYYNEQFF